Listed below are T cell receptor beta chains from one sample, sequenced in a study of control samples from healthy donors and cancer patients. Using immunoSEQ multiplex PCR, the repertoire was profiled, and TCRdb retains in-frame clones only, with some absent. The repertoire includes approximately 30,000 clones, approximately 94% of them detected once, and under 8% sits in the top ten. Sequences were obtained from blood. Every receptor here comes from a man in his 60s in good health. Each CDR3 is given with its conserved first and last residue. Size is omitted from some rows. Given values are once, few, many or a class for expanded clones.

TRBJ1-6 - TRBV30 CAWTTGLYNSPLHF
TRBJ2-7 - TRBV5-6 CASSFAGYEQYF
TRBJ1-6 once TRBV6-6 CASRQTGGSYNSPLHF
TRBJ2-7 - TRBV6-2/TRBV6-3 CASSYSARGSDEQYF
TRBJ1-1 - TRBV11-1 CASSLGVNTEAFF
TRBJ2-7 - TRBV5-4 CASSPRGTGSHEQYF
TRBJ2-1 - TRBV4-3 CASSQGQGAYNEQFF
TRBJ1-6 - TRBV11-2 CASSSQGYSPLHF
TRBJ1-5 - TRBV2 CASSEPGQGPQHF
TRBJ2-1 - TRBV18 CASNDGTGNYNEQFF
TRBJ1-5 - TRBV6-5 CASSYSRDQPQHF
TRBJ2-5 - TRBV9 CASSVAGGRPETQYF
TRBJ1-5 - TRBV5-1 CASSFGSAVRSYQPQHF
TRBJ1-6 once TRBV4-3 CASSQQGERSPLHF
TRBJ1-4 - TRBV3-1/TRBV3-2 CASSRRGAFNEKLFF
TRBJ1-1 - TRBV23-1 CASSHPGNGQGFDPNTEAFF
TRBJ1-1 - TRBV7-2 CASSLAGRGTNTEAFF
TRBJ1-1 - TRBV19 CASTRTGGTEAFF
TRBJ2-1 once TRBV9 CASSVGPGLGGNEQFF
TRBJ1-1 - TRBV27 CASSQPPNTEAFF
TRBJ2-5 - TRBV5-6 CASSLRGLQETQYF
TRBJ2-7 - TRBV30 CAWAPGQGLHEQYF
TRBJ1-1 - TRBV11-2 CASSLERAVNTEAFF
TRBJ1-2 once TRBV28 CASSVLRGQQTGGYTF
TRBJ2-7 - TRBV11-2 CASSLVTGSINEQYF
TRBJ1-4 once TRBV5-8 CASSFQRNEKLFF
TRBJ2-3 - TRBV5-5 CASSHSGLDRDTSTDTQYF
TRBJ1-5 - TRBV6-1 CASSDLGGSNQPQHF
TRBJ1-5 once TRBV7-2 CASSRDGNNQPQHF
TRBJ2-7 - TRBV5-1 CASSLAGQHSYEQYF
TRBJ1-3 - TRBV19 CASSPDRDGGNTIYF
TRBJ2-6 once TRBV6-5 CASSLGGANVLTF
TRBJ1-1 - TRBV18 CASSRTDGTITEAFF
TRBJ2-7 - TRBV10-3 CAINSGGAEEQYF